This is a list of T cell receptor beta chains from one sample in a study of T cell repertoires in cytomegalovirus infection. TCRdb itself ran the reads through MiXCR, one entry per CDR3 protein. The repertoire consists of 200,000 or so distinct CDR3 sequences, with roughly 20% occurring once and the leading ten covering 2.9%. Sequencing was performed on PBMCs. Receptor source: a human donor in good health (CMV status not recorded). Some clones in this sample may be carry-over from other donors' samples. Each CDR3 is given with its conserved first and last residue. A D gene is named only where the DNA matches it firmly. Only some rows state a clone size, as once, few, many or a class for expanded clones.

CDR3 DNA: TGTGCCAGTAGTATCGGGGGCTACGAGCAGTACTTC; CDR3 protein: CASSIGGYEQYF; D gene: NA; J gene: TRBJ2-7; clone size: many; V gene: TRBV19
CDR3 DNA: TGTGCCAGCAGTTCCCATGACACTGGAAACACCATATATTTT; CDR3 protein: CASSSHDTGNTIYF; D gene: NA; J gene: TRBJ1-3; clone size: many; V gene: TRBV28
CDR3 DNA: TGTGCCAGCAGTGAAGGGTTCAGCTCCTACGAGCAGTACTTC; CDR3 protein: CASSEGFSSYEQYF; D gene: NA; J gene: TRBJ2-7; clone size: few; V gene: TRBV2
CDR3 DNA: TGTGCCAGTAGTACCCCGGGACAGGGGCCCGAGCAGTACTTC; CDR3 protein: CASSTPGQGPEQYF; D gene: TRBD1; J gene: TRBJ2-7; clone size: few; V gene: TRBV19
CDR3 DNA: TGCGCCAGCAGCCCTGACAGGGCCTTAAATTCACCCCTCCACTTT; CDR3 protein: CASSPDRALNSPLHF; D gene: TRBD1; J gene: TRBJ1-6; clone size: few; V gene: TRBV10-2
CDR3 DNA: TGCGCCAGCAGATACAGGGAGGGCGCGGAAAACATTCAGTACTTC; CDR3 protein: CASRYREGAENIQYF; D gene: NA; J gene: TRBJ2-4; clone size: few; V gene: TRBV5-1
CDR3 DNA: TGTGCCAGCAGTTTAATGGTGGGGTCCTACGTGCAGTACTTC; CDR3 protein: CASSLMVGSYVQYF; D gene: NA; J gene: TRBJ2-7; clone size: NA; V gene: TRBV12-3/TRBV12-4
CDR3 DNA: TGCAGTTCCTACAGGGGCGGGGATACGCAGTATTTT; CDR3 protein: CSSYRGGDTQYF; D gene: TRBD1; J gene: TRBJ2-3; clone size: few; V gene: TRBV20-1
CDR3 DNA: TGCGCCAGCAGCACCGGACAGATCTCCTACAATGAGCAGTTCTTC; CDR3 protein: CASSTGQISYNEQFF; D gene: NA; J gene: TRBJ2-1; clone size: NA; V gene: TRBV5-1
CDR3 DNA: TGTGCCAGCAGTAGGACATCTGAAGCTTTCTTT; CDR3 protein: CASSRTSEAFF; D gene: NA; J gene: TRBJ1-1; clone size: few; V gene: TRBV6-2/TRBV6-3
CDR3 DNA: TGTGCCAGCAGTTATAACGAGCGGGGGAACAATGAGCAGTTCTTC; CDR3 protein: CASSYNERGNNEQFF; D gene: TRBD2; J gene: TRBJ2-1; clone size: few; V gene: TRBV6-6
CDR3 DNA: TGTGCCAGCAGCTCACGTACGACAGGGTCCTATAATTCACCCCTCCACTTT; CDR3 protein: CASSSRTTGSYNSPLHF; D gene: TRBD1; J gene: TRBJ1-6; clone size: NA; V gene: TRBV11-2
CDR3 DNA: TGTGCCAGCAGCTTAGAGGGCCAAATGAGCAATCAGCCCCAGCATTTT; CDR3 protein: CASSLEGQMSNQPQHF; D gene: NA; J gene: TRBJ1-5; clone size: few; V gene: TRBV7-8
CDR3 DNA: TGTGCCAGCAGCCCAAGGACAGGTCCCACTAATGAAAAACTGTTTTTT; CDR3 protein: CASSPRTGPTNEKLFF; D gene: TRBD1; J gene: TRBJ1-4; clone size: NA; V gene: TRBV7-9
CDR3 DNA: TGTGCCAGCAGTCCGCCCAAGGGGCACAATCAGCCCCAGCATTTT; CDR3 protein: CASSPPKGHNQPQHF; D gene: NA; J gene: TRBJ1-5; clone size: NA; V gene: TRBV28